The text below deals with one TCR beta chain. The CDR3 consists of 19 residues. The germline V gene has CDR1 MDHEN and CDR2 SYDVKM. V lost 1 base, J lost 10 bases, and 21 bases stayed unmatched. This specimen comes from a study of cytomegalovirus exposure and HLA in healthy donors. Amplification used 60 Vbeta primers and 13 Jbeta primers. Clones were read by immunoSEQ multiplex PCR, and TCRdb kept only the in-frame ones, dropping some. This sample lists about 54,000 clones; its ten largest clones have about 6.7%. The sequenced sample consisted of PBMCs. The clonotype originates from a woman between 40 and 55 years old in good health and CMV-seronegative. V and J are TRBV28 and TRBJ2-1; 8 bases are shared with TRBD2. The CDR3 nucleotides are TGTGCCAGCAGTTTATCAGCGGGGGTTACCGGGACACCATTATTCGAGCAGTTCTTC. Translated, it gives CASSLSAGVTGTPLFEQFF.